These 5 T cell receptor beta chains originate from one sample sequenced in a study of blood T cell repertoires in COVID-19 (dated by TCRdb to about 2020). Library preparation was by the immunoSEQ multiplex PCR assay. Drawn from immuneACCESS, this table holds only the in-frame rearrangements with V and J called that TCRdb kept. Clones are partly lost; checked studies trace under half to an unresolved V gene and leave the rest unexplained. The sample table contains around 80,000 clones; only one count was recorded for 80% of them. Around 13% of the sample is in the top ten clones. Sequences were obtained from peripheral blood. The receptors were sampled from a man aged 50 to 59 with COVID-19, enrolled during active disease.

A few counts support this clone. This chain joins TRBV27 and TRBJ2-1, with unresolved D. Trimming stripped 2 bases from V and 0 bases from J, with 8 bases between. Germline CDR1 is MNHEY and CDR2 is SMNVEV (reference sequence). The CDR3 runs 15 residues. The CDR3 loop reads CASSLVLNSYNEQFF. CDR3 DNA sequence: TGTGCCAGCAGTTTAGTACTGAACTCCTACAATGAGCAGTTCTTC.

The CDR3 region has the DNA TGTGCCAGCAGTGACCGGGACAAGAACTACGAGCAGTACTTC. This translates into CASSDRDKNYEQYF. V is TRBV11-1 and J is TRBJ2-7; perhaps TRBD1 as D (6 bases). Trimming took off 6 bases at V and 3 bases at J, with 15 bases between the two ends. Per the germline V gene, CDR1 is SGHAT and CDR2 is FQDESV (reference sequence). The CDR3 is 14 amino acids. Drawing the rest from reference TRBV11-1 and TRBJ2-7, the complete variable domain is EAEVAQSPRYKITEKSQAVAFWCDPISGHATLYWYRQILGQGPELLVQFQDESVVDDSQLPKDRFSAERLKGVDSTLKIQPAELGDSAMYLCASSDRDKNYEQYFGPGTRLTVT.

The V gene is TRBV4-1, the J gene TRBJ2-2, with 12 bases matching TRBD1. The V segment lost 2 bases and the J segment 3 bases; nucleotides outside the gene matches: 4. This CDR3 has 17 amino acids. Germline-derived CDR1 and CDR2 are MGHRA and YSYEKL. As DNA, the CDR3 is TGCGCCAGCAGCCAACCCGGGACAGGGGGCTACACCGGGGAGCTGTTTTTT. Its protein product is CASSQPGTGGYTGELFF.

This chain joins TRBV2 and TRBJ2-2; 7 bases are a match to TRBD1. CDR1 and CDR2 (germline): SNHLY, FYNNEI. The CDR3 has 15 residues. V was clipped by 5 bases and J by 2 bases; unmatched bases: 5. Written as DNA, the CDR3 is TGTGCCAGCAGTCGACAGGGCCCAAACACCGGGGAGCTGTTTTTT. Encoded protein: CASSRQGPNTGELFF.

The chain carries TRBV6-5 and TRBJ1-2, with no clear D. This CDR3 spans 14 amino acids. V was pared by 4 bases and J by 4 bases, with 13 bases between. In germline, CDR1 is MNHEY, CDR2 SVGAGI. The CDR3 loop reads CASSSSRGTYGYTF. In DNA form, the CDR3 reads TGTGCCAGCAGTTCGTCCCGGGGTACCTATGGCTACACCTTC.